One sample yielded the 30 T cell receptor beta chains listed below, sequenced in a study of blood T cell repertoires in COVID-19. TCRdb's table, derived via immunoSEQ multiplex PCR, lists solely in-frame clones and lacks some. The table has 30,000 to 40,000 clones, 74% seen once. Sequenced input: peripheral blood. The receptors shown here come from a man in his 70s with COVID-19, enrolled during active disease.

The gene calls are TRBV10-3 and TRBJ1-5; D possibly corresponds to TRBD1 (5 bases). Germline lookup yields CDR1 ENHRY and CDR2 SYGVKD. The CDR3 length is 15 residues. The V end lost 2 bases, the J end lost 4 bases, and 12 bases lay between the germline ends. CDR3 DNA: TGTGCCATCAGTGAGGCGGCAGGGCCTAATCAGCCCCAGCATTTT. Its protein product is CAISEAAGPNQPQHF.

The genes are TRBV5-1 and TRBJ1-1; TRBD1 matches 8 bases. The germline CDR1 and CDR2 sequences are SGHRS and YFSETQ. This CDR3 has 14 residues. V lost 3 bases to trimming and J lost 3 bases; unmatched junction nucleotides: 4. The CDR3 sequence: CASSSQGAYTEAFF. CDR3 DNA sequence: TGCGCCAGCAGCTCTCAGGGGGCGTACACTGAAGCTTTCTTT. Filled out from reference TRBV5-1 and TRBJ1-1, the complete variable domain reads KAGVTQTPRYLIKTRGQQVTLSCSPISGHRSVSWYQQTPGQGLQFLFEYFSETQRNKGNFPGRFSGRQFSNSRSEMNVSTLELGDSALYLCASSSQGAYTEAFFGQGTRLTVV.

This chain's CDR3 is CASSRSRGRDEQYF. The CDR3 bases are TGCGCCAGCAGCCGAAGCAGGGGGCGCGACGAGCAGTACTTC. The chain couples TRBV4-1 to TRBJ2-7; 8 nucleotides match TRBD1. The V segment lost 4 bases and the J segment 5 bases; nucleotides outside the gene matches: 7. This CDR3 spans 14 amino acids. Germline assignment: CDR1 MGHRA and CDR2 YSYEKL.

This clone occurred a few times. The genes are TRBV11-2 and TRBJ2-7, with 8 bases matching TRBD1. Germline V lookup: CDR1 SGHAT, CDR2 FQNNGV. V lost 4 bases, J lost 8 bases, and 7 bases stayed unmatched. The CDR3 is made up of 13 amino acids. The CDR3 DNA reads TGTGCCAGCAGCTCCGGGACAGGTCAGAAGCAGTACTTC. Its protein is CASSSGTGQKQYF. The whole variable domain, remainder taken from reference TRBV11-2 and TRBJ2-7, is EAGVAQSPRYKIIEKRQSVAFWCNPISGHATLYWYQQILGQGPKLLIQFQNNGVVDDSQLPKDRFSAERLKGVDSTLKIQPAKLEDSAVYLCASSSGTGQKQYFGPGTRLTVT.

This chain joins TRBV28 and TRBJ1-2, with 8 bases matching TRBD1. Germline-derived CDR1 and CDR2 are MDHEN and SYDVKM. J lost 5 bases, V lost 6 bases, and 14 bases had no gene match. The length of the CDR3 is 16 residues. For the CDR3, the DNA is TGTGCCAGCAGCCGGGGAACCCGGACAGGGAGATATGGCTACACCTTC. The encoded protein is CASSRGTRTGRYGYTF.

The rearrangement joins TRBV28 to TRBJ2-7, with TRBD1 matching 10 bases. The junction had 5 bases not matched to a gene; V was cut back by 8 bases and J by 1 base. This CDR3 has 14 residues. Germline V gives CDR1 MDHEN, CDR2 SYDVKM. The CDR3 spells CASQTGGSSYEQYF. Written as DNA, the CDR3 is TGTGCCAGCCAGACAGGGGGCAGTTCCTACGAGCAGTACTTC.

The chain carries TRBV4-1 and TRBJ1-5; weak D call: TRBD1 (5 bases). V gave up 4 bases and J gave up 3 bases, with 13 bases separating them. This CDR3 is 15 amino acids long. Germline V gene sequence: CDR1 MGHRA, CDR2 YSYEKL. CDR3 nucleotide sequence: TGCGCCAGCAGCCGTTCGACAGCTTCCAATCAGCCCCAGCATTTT. Its translation is CASSRSTASNQPQHF.

The chain uses TRBV12-3 or TRBV12-4 and TRBJ2-5; TRBD1 agrees at 7 bases. V lost 6 bases and J lost 4; bases outside the gene matches: 5. The CDR3 is 13 residues long. In DNA, the CDR3 is TGTGCCAGCAGAAGACAGGGTGGAGAGACCCAGTACTTC. Residues: CASRRQGGETQYF.

The chain joins TRBV6-5 to TRBJ2-5; no clear D gene. The germline V gene encodes CDR1 MNHEY and CDR2 SVGAGI. This CDR3 is 12 amino acids long. Between the trimmed V and J ends, which lost 6 bases and 1 base, there was a span of 6 bases. The CDR3 bases are TGTGCCAGCAGGACTGGCCAAGAGACCCAGTACTTC. Protein sequence: CASRTGQETQYF.

This clone was observed a single time. The rearrangement joins TRBV12-5 to TRBJ1-1; 8 positions match TRBD1. The V gene end was trimmed by 8 bases and the J gene end by 4 bases; junction bases not matched to a gene: 6. CDR3 length: 13 amino acids. Looked up from germline, CDR1 is LGHNT and CDR2 is FRNRAP. The CDR3 here is CASSTDRVTEAFF. The CDR3, as DNA: TGTGCTAGTTCCACGGACAGGGTCACTGAAGCTTTCTTT.

This rearrangement joins TRBV5-4 to TRBJ1-1; possibly TRBD1 for D (6 bases). V shed 4 bases and J shed 6 bases, with 22 bases lying between them. The CDR3 runs to 16 residues. Germline V gene lookup returns CDR1 SGHNT and CDR2 YYREEE (reference sequence). The CDR3 sequence: CASSRPNREGNPEAFF. CDR3 bases: TGTGCCAGCAGCAGACCTAACAGGGAAGGAAACCCTGAAGCTTTCTTT.

This sequence joins TRBV9 and TRBJ2-7; 10 bases map to TRBD2. Losses at the gene ends were 5 bases for V and 0 bases for J; bases not matched to a gene: 5. There are 15 residues in the CDR3. CDR1 SGDLS and CDR2 YYNGEE come from the germline V gene. Here the CDR3 DNA reads TGTGCCAGCAGTAAACTAGCGGGGAGCTCCTACGAGCAGTACTTC. Residues: CASSKLAGSSYEQYF.

CDR3 residues: CASSQAFRVNTGELFF. The CDR3, as DNA: TGTGCCAGCAGCCAAGCATTCAGGGTGAACACCGGGGAGCTGTTTTTT. This chain joins TRBV3-1 (or the pseudogene TRBV3-2) and TRBJ2-2, with a weak D call TRBD1 (5 bases). Germline CDR1 reads LGHDT; CDR2 reads YNNKEL (reference sequence). CDR3 size: 16 residues. V was pared by 1 base and J by 1 base, with 10 bases between.

The CDR3 region has the DNA TGTGCCAGGCCTTCTAGGACTAATCAGCCCCAGCATTTT. The encoded protein is CARPSRTNQPQHF. This sequence joins TRBV5-4 and TRBJ1-5; D remains unclear. Germline V gene lookup returns CDR1 SGHNT and CDR2 YYREEE (reference sequence). The CDR3 is made up of 13 amino acids. V was shortened by 8 bases and J by 4 bases, with 13 bases between the two germline ends.

V is TRBV4-1 and J is TRBJ1-1, with 11 positions matching TRBD1. The CDR3 sequence is 15 residues long. After removal of 2 bases from V and 7 bases from J, the junction contained 6 bases not matched to a gene. The V gene's germline CDR1 is MGHRA and CDR2 YSYEKL. CDR3 bases: TGCGCCAGCAGCCAAACCCGGACAGGGGGCCATGAAGCTTTCTTT. This gives the protein CASSQTRTGGHEAFF.

The genes are TRBV7-6 and TRBJ1-1, with TRBD1 identical over 7 bases. The CDR3 totals 17 residues. V gave up 4 bases and J gave up 0 bases; unmatched junction bases: 11. Germline values: CDR1 SGHVS, CDR2 FNYEAQ. The CDR3 here is CASSSDRVFELNTEAFF. CDR3 bases: TGTGCCAGCAGCTCCGACAGGGTGTTCGAACTGAACACTGAAGCTTTCTTT.

The rearrangement joins TRBV5-6 to TRBJ2-7; 7 bases are shared with TRBD1. CDR3 length: 16 residues. Germline V gene lookup returns CDR1 SGHDT and CDR2 YYEEEE. The J segment lost 0 bases and the V segment lost 0 bases, leaving 6 bases of the junction unmatched. The CDR3 nucleotides are TGTGCCAGCAGCTTGGAGGGACAGAGGAGCTCCTACGAGCAGTACTTC. This sequence encodes CASSLEGQRSSYEQYF.

In this sample, this clone turned up a few times. V gene TRBV6-5 combines with J gene TRBJ2-7; 10 nucleotides agree with TRBD1. Losses at the gene ends were 4 bases for V and 7 bases for J; bases not matched to a gene: 7. This CDR3 is 14 amino acids long. Germline loops: CDR1 MNHEY, CDR2 SVGAGI. CDR3: CASSWRQGAWEQYF. In nucleotides, the CDR3 is TGTGCCAGCAGTTGGAGACAGGGGGCATGGGAGCAGTACTTC.

The chain carries TRBV27 and TRBJ2-5; D may be TRBD2 (6 bases). This CDR3 has 20 amino acids. Germline loops: CDR1 MNHEY, CDR2 SMNVEV (reference sequence). The V gene lost 5 bases and the J gene lost 1 base, with 29 bases spanning the gap. The CDR3, as DNA: TGTGCCAGCAGTAAGCGGGCTCTCGGGCTAGCGCGAACCCTCCAAGAGACCCAGTACTTC. It yields the protein CASSKRALGLARTLQETQYF.

This clone was counted between two and nine times. This chain links TRBV4-3 with TRBJ1-1; D not certain. The germline V and J ends were trimmed by 0 bases and 4 bases, with 12 bases remaining between them. The CDR3 sequence is 15 residues long. Germline V gene sequence: CDR1 LGHNA, CDR2 YSLEER. CDR3 nucleotides: TGCGCCAGCAGCCAAGATCCGGCTACGGGCACTGAAGCTTTCTTT. It codes for CASSQDPATGTEAFF.

This clone was observed a handful of times. V usage is TRBV28 and J usage is TRBJ1-4; D might be TRBD1 (6 bases). Trimming shortened V by 5 bases and J by 1 base, and 8 bases separated the two germline ends. The germline CDR1 and CDR2 sequences are MDHEN and SYDVKM. The CDR3 spans 14 residues. CDR3 in DNA: TGTGCCAGCAGTAGAGGGGGAACTAATGAAAAACTGTTTTTT. Encoded protein: CASSRGGTNEKLFF.

The chain uses TRBV28 and TRBJ1-5, with a possible D match to TRBD1 (5 bases). The CDR3 totals 13 residues. With 6 bases removed from V and 7 bases from J, the gap between germline ends came to 13 bases. Germline V gives CDR1 MDHEN, CDR2 SYDVKM. CDR3 nucleotides: TGTGCCAGCAGCCCCCCCGACAGACAGCCCCAGCATTTT. Its translation is CASSPPDRQPQHF.

This clone turned up a few times. The CDR3 spells CASGSWASYEQYF. CDR3 DNA: TGTGCCAGTGGGTCCTGGGCTTCCTACGAGCAGTACTTC. The rearrangement joins TRBV3-1 (or the pseudogene TRBV3-2) to TRBJ2-7; D unclear. This CDR3 is built from 13 residues. V was clipped by 9 bases and J by 1 base, with 13 bases between them. The germline V gene encodes CDR1 LGHDT and CDR2 YNNKEL (reference sequence).

The rearrangement links TRBV28 to TRBJ1-6, with D maybe TRBD1 (5 bases). There are 14 residues in the CDR3. Per germline, CDR1 MDHEN and CDR2 SYDVKM. The V gene lost 1 base and the J gene lost 14 bases, with 15 bases spanning the gap. CDR3 DNA sequence: TGTGCCAGCAGTTTATCATTGGGGGGTAAAGCCCTCCACTTT. Its protein is CASSLSLGGKALHF.

This chain links TRBV6-5 with TRBJ1-3; tentative D call: TRBD1 (5 bases). The germline CDR1 and CDR2 sequences are MNHEY and SVGAGI. The CDR3 has 15 residues. V shed 7 bases and J shed 3 bases, with 16 bases lying between them. The CDR3 sequence: CASTNPGTGGNTIYF. CDR3 in DNA: TGTGCCAGCACCAACCCAGGGACTGGTGGAAACACCATATATTTT.

This clone was seen just once. This chain uses TRBV4-3 with TRBJ2-7, with a tentative D call TRBD1 (7 bases). Germline CDR1 and CDR2: LGHNA and YSLEER. This CDR3 is 15 amino acids long. Trimming shortened V by 2 bases and J by 3 bases, and 14 bases separated the two germline ends. CDR3 in DNA: TGCGCCAGCAGCCAAACCCCCCAGGGGGGCTACGAGCAGTACTTC. Its translation is CASSQTPQGGYEQYF.

The chain joins TRBV4-2 to TRBJ2-1, with 9 nucleotides matching TRBD2. CDR3 length: 18 amino acids. Looked up from germline, CDR1 is LGHNA and CDR2 is YNFKEQ. J lost 7 bases, V lost 0 bases, and 13 bases had no gene match. The CDR3 DNA sequence: TGTGCCAGCAGCCAAGAGGGGGGACTAGCAAACGTAGGGAATGAGCAGTTCTTC. As protein: CASSQEGGLANVGNEQFF.

The chain couples TRBV6-5 to TRBJ2-3; 10 nucleotides match TRBD1. Germline loops: CDR1 MNHEY, CDR2 SVGAGI. This CDR3 comprises 14 residues. The V segment lost 6 bases and the J segment 4 bases; nucleotides outside the gene matches: 4. The CDR3 spells CASRRQGASDTQYF. The CDR3 DNA sequence: TGTGCCAGCAGGCGACAGGGGGCCTCAGATACGCAGTATTTT.

This clone appeared a few times. This chain connects TRBV19 to TRBJ2-1; 7 bases align to TRBD2. The CDR3 length is 14 residues. Trimming removed 4 bases from V and 10 bases from J; junction bases left unmatched: 10. The germline CDR1 and CDR2 sequences are LNHDA and SQIVND (reference sequence). In DNA, the CDR3 is TGTGCCAGTAGTAGTTACACGGGGGGTTGGGAGCAGTTCTTC. Translated, it gives CASSSYTGGWEQFF.

The V gene is TRBV5-5, the J gene TRBJ2-7, with D uncertain. The CDR3 contains 12 residues. V gave up 3 bases and J gave up 3 bases, with 7 bases separating them. Germline CDR1 and CDR2: SGHKS and YYEKEE (reference sequence). The CDR3 DNA reads as TGTGCCAGCAGCTCGGTGAACTACGAGCAGTACTTC. The encoded protein is CASSSVNYEQYF.